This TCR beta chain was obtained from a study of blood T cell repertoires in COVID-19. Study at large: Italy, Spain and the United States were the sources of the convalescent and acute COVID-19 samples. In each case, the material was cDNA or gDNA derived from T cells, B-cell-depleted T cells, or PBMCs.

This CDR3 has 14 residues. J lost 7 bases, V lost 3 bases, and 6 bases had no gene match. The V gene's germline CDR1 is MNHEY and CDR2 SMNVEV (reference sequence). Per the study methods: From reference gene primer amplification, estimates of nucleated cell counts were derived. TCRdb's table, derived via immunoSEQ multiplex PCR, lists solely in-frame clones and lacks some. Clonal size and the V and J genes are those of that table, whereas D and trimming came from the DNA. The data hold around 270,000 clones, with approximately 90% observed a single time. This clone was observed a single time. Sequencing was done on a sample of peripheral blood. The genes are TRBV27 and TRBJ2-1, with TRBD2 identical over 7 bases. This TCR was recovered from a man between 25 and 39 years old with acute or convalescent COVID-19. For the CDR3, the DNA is TGTGCCAGCAGTTTTGGCGGGGGAGTAAATGAGCAGTTCTTC. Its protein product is CASSFGGGVNEQFF.